This T cell receptor (beta chain) was observed in a study of control samples from healthy donors and cancer patients. Germline CDR1 reads SGHTA; CDR2 reads FQGNSA. The trim removed 4 bases at V and 1 base at J, leaving 14 bases unmatched. The CDR3 runs 19 residues. This table comes from immunoSEQ multiplex PCR, and its TCRdb copy is limited to in-frame clones, with some not included. This sample has 75,000 to 95,000 clones, with over 85% found just once. The sequencing input was blood. The chain has TRBV7-2 and TRBJ2-3; TRBD2 matches at 10 bases. The sequence derives from a woman aged 25 to 39 in good health. Written as DNA, the CDR3 is TGTGCCAGCAGCTCGGGACTAGCGCCAATCAAGCGGGGCACAGATACGCAGTATTTT. Amino acids: CASSSGLAPIKRGTDTQYF.